This T cell receptor beta chain stems from a study of patients and donors after allogeneic stem cell transplantation. This clonotype was seen a few times. The germline V gene encodes CDR1 MGHRA and CDR2 YSYEKL. Trimming removed 1 base from V and 0 bases from J, with 10 bases in between. The CDR3 covers 15 residues. MiXCR, applied by TCRdb to the RT-PCR reads, yields one record per CDR3 protein. The table shows hundreds of thousands of distinct CDR3 sequences, with more than 15% occurring only once. This receptor was obtained from a human donor who was either an allogeneic HSCT recipient or a stem cell or donor lymphocyte infusion donor (not recorded which). It is not recorded whose cells these are; they may come from a transplant donor. This sequence joins TRBV4-1 and TRBJ2-7, with D maybe TRBD1 (6 bases). Specimen: blood, either unsorted or a sorted T cell fraction (not recorded which). The CDR3 reads CASSQGTGSSYEQYF. The CDR3 coding sequence is TGCGCCAGCAGCCAAGGTACAGGGTCCTCCTACGAGCAGTACTTC.